These 14 T cell receptor beta chains originate from one sample sequenced in a study of T cell responses to AZD1222 COVID-19 vaccine (dated by TCRdb to the early 2020s). What the time point label conveys for this sample: baseline before first vaccination. The library was obtained by the immunoSEQ multiplex PCR assay. Not all clones reach the TCRdb copy of this immuneACCESS table, which keeps in-frame sequences only. Checked studies attribute under half of the gap to unresolved V genes and leave the rest unexplained. The sample profile shows 85,000 to 95,000 clones; nearly 90% of them were found once. Almost 8.5% of the sample lies in the top ten. This material consisted of peripheral blood, taken on day 0 of AZD1222 vaccination. These TCRs come from an adult in good health.

The chain is built from TRBV3-1 (or the pseudogene TRBV3-2) and TRBJ1-5; possibly TRBD1 for D (5 bases). Germline V lookup: CDR1 LGHDT, CDR2 YNNKEL (reference sequence). CDR3 length: 15 residues. V lost 1 base and J lost 2, with 9 bases in between. CDR3: CASSQGAGGNQPQHF. The CDR3 DNA follows: TGTGCCAGCAGCCAAGGAGCGGGGGGCAATCAGCCCCAGCATTTT.

This clone was recorded many times. The V and J genes are TRBV10-3 and TRBJ1-5; 8 nucleotides match TRBD1. This CDR3 has 16 residues. Germline V gives CDR1 ENHRY, CDR2 SYGVKD. The ends lost 4 bases at V and 2 bases at J; junction bases unmatched: 7. The CDR3 bases are TGTGCCATCAGTGGAGGGACAGGCAGTCGCAATCAGCCCCAGCATTTT. Translation: CAISGGTGSRNQPQHF.

This CDR3 reads CASSQGAAYFSGNTIYF. The CDR3 bases are TGCGCCAGCAGCCAAGGTGCAGCATACTTCTCTGGAAACACCATATATTTT. This sequence joins TRBV4-1 and TRBJ1-3; D is unresolved. The V gene lost 1 base and the J gene lost 0 bases, with 13 bases spanning the gap. The length of the CDR3 is 17 residues. Germline V CDR1 and CDR2: MGHRA, YSYEKL.

The CDR3 is CASSLGQAYQPQHF. For the CDR3, the DNA is TGTGCCAGCTCACTAGGACAGGCTTATCAGCCCCAGCATTTT. The V gene is TRBV18, the J gene TRBJ1-5; TRBD1 agrees at 7 bases. This CDR3 has 14 amino acids. The V gene end was trimmed by 4 bases and the J gene end by 5 bases; junction bases not matched to a gene: 5. CDR1 is KGHSH, CDR2 LQKENI, per germline.

As for this clone: This sample includes further DNA sequences coding for the same CDR3. The J gene is TRBJ1-1, the V gene TRBV7-9; D remains ambiguous. The CDR3 spans 12 residues. The germline V and J ends were trimmed by 5 bases and 4 bases, with 8 bases remaining between them. The germline V gene has CDR1 SEHNR and CDR2 FQNEAQ (reference sequence). The CDR3 region is CASSPSGTEAFF. In DNA, the CDR3 is TGTGCCAGCAGCCCCTCGGGCACTGAAGCTTTCTTT.

The chain uses TRBV11-2 and TRBJ1-6, with D unclear. The V end lost 0 bases, the J end lost 8 bases, and 8 bases lay between the germline ends. The V gene's germline CDR1 is SGHAT and CDR2 FQNNGV. The CDR3 spans 14 residues. The CDR3 loop is CASSLEGGDSPLHF. The CDR3 DNA reads TGTGCCAGCAGCTTAGAAGGTGGAGATTCACCCCTCCACTTT.

V gene TRBV5-1 combines with J gene TRBJ2-5; D perhaps matches TRBD2 (6 bases). Between the trimmed V and J ends, which lost 5 bases and 5 bases, there was a span of 13 bases. Looked up from germline, CDR1 is SGHRS and CDR2 is YFSETQ. The CDR3 is 13 residues long. CDR3 nucleotide sequence: TGCGCCAGCAGTTCGGGGGTTGAGGAGACCCAGTACTTC. The encoded protein is CASSSGVEETQYF.

The V call is TRBV12-3 or TRBV12-4, the J call TRBJ2-1, with D unclear. CDR3 length equals 13 residues. V was shortened by 1 base and J by 7 bases, with 8 bases between the two germline ends. This chain's CDR3 is CASSLVPSNEQFF. The DNA for the CDR3 is TGTGCCAGCAGTTTAGTCCCGTCGAATGAGCAGTTCTTC.

The V call is TRBV9, the J call TRBJ2-4, with D tentatively TRBD1 or TRBD2 (5 bases each). V was trimmed by 4 bases and J by 5 bases, leaving 13 bases between them. The CDR3 covers 14 residues. In germline, CDR1 is SGDLS, CDR2 YYNGEE. The CDR3 reads CASSPEGQQNIQYF. The CDR3 bases are TGTGCCAGCAGCCCCGAGGGGCAGCAAAACATTCAGTACTTC.

The chain has TRBV11-2 and TRBJ2-7, with TRBD1 matching over 8 bases. V was clipped by 5 bases and J by 3 bases; unmatched bases: 9. The CDR3 sequence is 15 residues long. Germline V CDR1 and CDR2: SGHAT, FQNNGV. This CDR3 is CASSRRTGLGYEQYF. CDR3 in DNA: TGTGCCAGCAGCCGACGGACAGGGTTGGGCTACGAGCAGTACTTC.

The V and J genes are TRBV10-2 and TRBJ2-3, with D uncertain. This CDR3 is 14 amino acids long. Per germline, CDR1 WSHSY and CDR2 SAAADI. V lost 6 bases, J lost 0 bases, and 10 bases lay in between. CDR3 nucleotide sequence: TGCGCCAGCAGAGGCGGAACTAGCACAGATACGCAGTATTTT. Translating it yields CASRGGTSTDTQYF.

This chain joins TRBV11-2 and TRBJ2-5, with 9 bases aligning to TRBD2. The V and J ends lost 8 bases and 1 base, in that order; junction bases with no gene match: 8. The germline V gene has CDR1 SGHAT and CDR2 FQNNGV. CDR3 length equals 15 residues. CDR3 in amino acids: CASRPGGGAQETQYF. CDR3 bases: TGTGCCAGCCGCCCTGGCGGGGGGGCCCAAGAGACCCAGTACTTC.

A word on this clone: Sequence at one end of the junction differs from germline and may be a read error. The genes are TRBV5-1 and TRBJ2-1, with no clear D. Germline CDR1 reads SGHRS; CDR2 reads YFSETQ. This CDR3 spans 15 amino acids. This CDR3 reads CASSLVPVSSNEQFF. For the CDR3, the DNA is TGCGCCAGCAGCTTGGTCCCAGTCTCCTCCAATGAGCAGTTCTTC. Full variable domain (rest looked up from reference TRBV5-1 and TRBJ2-1): KAGVTQTPRYLIKTRGQQVTLSCSPISGHRSVSWYQQTPGQGLQFLFEYFSETQRNKGNFPGRFSGRQFSNSRSEMNVSTLELGDSALYLCASSLVPVSSNEQFFGPGTRLTVL.

This clone appeared once. The chain has TRBV6-1 and TRBJ1-2; D not resolved. Germline lookup yields CDR1 MNHNS and CDR2 SASEGT. This CDR3 is built from 14 residues. V lost 0 bases and J lost 0, with 5 bases in between. CDR3 nucleotides: TGTGCCAGCAGTGAAGCGGGCTCTAACTATGGCTACACCTTC. Protein: CASSEAGSNYGYTF.